This TCR beta chain was captured in a study of T cells after posttransplantation cyclophosphamide. Whole-study findings and limits: TRB overlap between skin or GI tissue T cells and blood was limited. TRB clonality was highly associated with recipient CMV seropositivity and reactivation. Donor CD8+ memory clones often dominated recipient blood repertoires at later times.

Produced via immunoSEQ multiplex PCR; TCRdb's table is partial and in-frame only. This sample comprises 5,700 or so clones, none seen once only. This clone came up a few times. Its antigen remains unknown. The junction differs from germline at one of its ends, possibly a read error. The CDR3 has 14 amino acids. Germline CDR1 is SSHAT and CDR2 is FNYEAQ (reference sequence). Busulfan-fludarabine conditioning, marrow transplant, and cyclophosphamide on days +3 and +4 were administered. This chain joins TRBV7-7 and TRBJ2-7; 10 bases line up with TRBD1. The sequencing here drew on PBMCs, taken after allogeneic stem cell transplant with posttransplant cyclophosphamide. This TCR came from a male patient aged 55 to 69 who received an allogeneic stem cell transplant from a related donor, was CMV-positive, and had no GVHD. Some of these T cells may belong to the graft donor. DNA of the CDR3: TGTGCTAGCAGCTTAGGACAGGGGGACTACGAGCAGTACTTC. It specifies CASSLGQGDYEQYF.